This T cell receptor (delta chain) was captured by sequencing in a study of gamma-delta T cells after stem cell transplantation. The V gene's germline CDR1 is GEAIGNYY and CDR2 EKD. Germline trimming cut 4 bases from V and 0 bases from J; bases unmatched to any gene: 15. This CDR3 is 19 amino acids long. This clone has a handful of counts. A far larger clone is a single base away, which makes a read error likely. This same CDR3 is encoded by further DNA sequences in the sample. TCRdb re-called clones from the RT-PCR reads using CATT. The sample holds approximately 2,500 delta-chain clones, about 2.9% seen once.

This chain joins TRDV2 and TRDJ1, with TRDD3 matching 11 bases. Input material: gamma-delta T cells. This receptor was obtained from a human donor. It is not recorded whose cells these are; they may come from a transplant donor. CDR3: CACDTVYPGGYPNTDKLIF. CDR3 DNA sequence: TGTGCCTGTGATACCGTCTATCCTGGGGGATACCCCAACACCGATAAACTCATCTTT.